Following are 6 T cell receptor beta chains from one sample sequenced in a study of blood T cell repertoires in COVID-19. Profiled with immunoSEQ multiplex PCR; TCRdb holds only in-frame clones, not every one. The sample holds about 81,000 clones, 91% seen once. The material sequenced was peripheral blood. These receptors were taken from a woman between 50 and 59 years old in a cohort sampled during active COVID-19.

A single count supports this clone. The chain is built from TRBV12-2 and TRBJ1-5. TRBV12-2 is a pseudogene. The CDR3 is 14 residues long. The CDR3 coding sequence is TGTGCAAGTCGCTTCGAGCCTCGGGATCAGCCCCAGCATTTT. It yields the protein CASRFEPRDQPQHF.

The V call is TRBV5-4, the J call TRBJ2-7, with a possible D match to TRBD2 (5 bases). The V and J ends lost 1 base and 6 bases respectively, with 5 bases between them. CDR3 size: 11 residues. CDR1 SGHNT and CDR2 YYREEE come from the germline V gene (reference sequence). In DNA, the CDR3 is TGTGCCAGCAGCTTGCGGGGCGAGCAGTACTTC. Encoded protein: CASSLRGEQYF.

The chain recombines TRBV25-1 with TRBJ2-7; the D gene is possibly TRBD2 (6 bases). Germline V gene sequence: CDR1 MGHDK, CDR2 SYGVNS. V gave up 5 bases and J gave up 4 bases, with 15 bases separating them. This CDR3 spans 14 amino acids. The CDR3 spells CASSPREAGYEQYF. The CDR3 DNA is TGTGCCAGCAGTCCTAGGGAGGCCGGGTACGAGCAGTACTTC.

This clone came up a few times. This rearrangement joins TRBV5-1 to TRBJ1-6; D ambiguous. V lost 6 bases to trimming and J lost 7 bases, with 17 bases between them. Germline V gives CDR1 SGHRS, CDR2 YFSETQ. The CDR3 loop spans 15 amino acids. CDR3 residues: CASTKDGATNSPLHF. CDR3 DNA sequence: TGCGCCAGCACCAAAGATGGTGCTACCAATTCACCCCTCCACTTT.

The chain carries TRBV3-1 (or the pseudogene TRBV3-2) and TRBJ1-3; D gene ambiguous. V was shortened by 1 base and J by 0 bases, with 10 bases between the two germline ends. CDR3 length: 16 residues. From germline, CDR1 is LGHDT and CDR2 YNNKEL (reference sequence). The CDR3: CASSQGAADSGNTIYF. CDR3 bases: TGTGCCAGCAGCCAAGGGGCAGCGGACTCTGGAAACACCATATATTTT.

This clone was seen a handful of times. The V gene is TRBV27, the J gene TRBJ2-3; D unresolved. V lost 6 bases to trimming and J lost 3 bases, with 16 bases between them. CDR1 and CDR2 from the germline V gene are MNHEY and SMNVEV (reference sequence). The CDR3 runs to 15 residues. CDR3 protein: CASSTTRVGTDTQYF. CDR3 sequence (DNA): TGTGCCAGCAGCACGACTCGGGTTGGTACAGATACGCAGTATTTT.